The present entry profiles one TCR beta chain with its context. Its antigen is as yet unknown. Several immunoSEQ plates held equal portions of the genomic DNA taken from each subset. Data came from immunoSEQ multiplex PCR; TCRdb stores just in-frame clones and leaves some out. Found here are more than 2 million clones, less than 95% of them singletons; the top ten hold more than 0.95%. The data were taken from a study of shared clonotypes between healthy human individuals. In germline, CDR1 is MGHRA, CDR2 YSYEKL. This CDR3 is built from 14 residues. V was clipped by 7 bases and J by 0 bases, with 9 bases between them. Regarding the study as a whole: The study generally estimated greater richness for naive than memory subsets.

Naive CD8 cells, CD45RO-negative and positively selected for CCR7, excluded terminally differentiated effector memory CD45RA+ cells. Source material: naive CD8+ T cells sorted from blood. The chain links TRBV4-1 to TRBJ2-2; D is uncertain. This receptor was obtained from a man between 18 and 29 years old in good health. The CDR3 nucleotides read TGCGCCAGCAACCCTGCCCCGAACACCGGGGAGCTGTTTTTT. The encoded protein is CASNPAPNTGELFF.